What follows are 27 T cell receptor beta chains derived from one specimen sequenced in a study of cytomegalovirus exposure and HLA in healthy donors. The PCR made use of 60 Vbeta and 13 Jbeta primers. This table comes from immunoSEQ multiplex PCR, and its TCRdb copy is limited to in-frame clones, with some not included. Among tens of thousands of clones, 78% were seen once, and the ten largest hold around 4.3%. Input material: PBMCs. These receptors were taken from a woman aged 40 to 49 in good health and CMV-seropositive.

This chain uses TRBV11-3 with TRBJ2-5; 12 nucleotides agree with TRBD2. V shed 3 bases, J shed 1 base, and the junction held 9 bases outside the gene matches. This CDR3 has 18 residues. CDR1 is SGHNT and CDR2 is YENEEA in the germline V gene. CDR3 coding DNA: TGTGCCAGCAGCTTGAGAGCACCGGGACTAGCGGGCCAAGAGACCCAGTACTTC. Amino acid sequence: CASSLRAPGLAGQETQYF.

This chain links TRBV4-1 with TRBJ2-5; D ambiguous. The J call may be incorrect, as the DNA end agrees better with TRBJ2-7. Per the germline V gene, CDR1 is MGHRA and CDR2 is YSYEKL. This CDR3 has 14 amino acids. The CDR3 DNA reads as TGCGCCAGCAGCCAATCTCTACTATCCTACGAGCAGTACTTC. Translating gives CASSQSLLSYEQYF.

The chain couples TRBV5-4 to TRBJ2-1, with D possibly TRBD1 on 7 matching bases. The CDR3 extends over 15 amino acids. Trimming left V 5 bases short and J 3 bases short, with 15 bases between. Per the germline V gene, CDR1 is SGHNT and CDR2 is YYREEE (reference sequence). The CDR3 DNA reads TGTGCCAGCAGGAAGGGCCAGGGGGGCTACAATGAGCAGTTCTTC. Its protein is CASRKGQGGYNEQFF.

This clone was found a few times. The CDR3 sequence: CASSPGGVAVGRDTQYF. CDR3 bases: TGTGCCAGCAGCCCGGGGGGGGTAGCCGTTGGGCGCGATACGCAGTATTTT. The chain is built from TRBV5-6 and TRBJ2-3; TRBD2 agrees at 8 bases. V lost 4 bases to trimming and J lost 6 bases; unmatched junction nucleotides: 16. The CDR3 spans 17 residues. Germline CDR1 reads SGHDT; CDR2 reads YYEEEE.

The chain joins TRBV4-3 to TRBJ2-2, with 14 bases lining up with TRBD2. The CDR3 loop spans 18 amino acids. J was trimmed by 7 bases and V by 4 bases; bases with no gene match: 11. The V gene's germline CDR1 is LGHNA and CDR2 YSLEER. In nucleotides, the CDR3 is TGCGCCAGCAGCCGAGGGACTAGCGGGAGTTATTTTGGCGGGGAGCTGTTTTTT. As protein: CASSRGTSGSYFGGELFF.

The J gene is TRBJ2-2, the V gene TRBV9; D is ambiguous. This CDR3 comprises 15 residues. Trimming cost V 3 bases and J 1 base, with 10 bases left between them. Per germline, CDR1 SGDLS and CDR2 YYNGEE. CDR3 sequence: CASSGTRVNTGELFF. In nucleotides, the CDR3 is TGTGCCAGCAGCGGTACTCGGGTGAACACCGGGGAGCTGTTTTTT.

Comments on this clone: Compared with germline, one end of the junction differs, possibly owing to a read error. This sample includes further DNA sequences coding for the same CDR3. The CDR3, as DNA: TGTGCCAGCAGCCGTAGACTGGGGGGTTATGAGACTGAAGCCTTCTTT. Residues: CASSRRLGGYETEAFF. The chain employs TRBV7-8 and TRBJ1-1, with a tentative D call TRBD1 (5 bases). Germline CDR1 reads SGHVS; CDR2 reads FQNEAQ. The CDR3 spans 16 residues.

This sequence joins TRBV19 and TRBJ2-3, with D perhaps TRBD2 (7 bases). V lost 10 bases and J 4 bases, leaving 27 bases between the germline ends. The CDR3 runs to 17 residues. Germline V gives CDR1 LNHDA, CDR2 SQIVND (reference sequence). The CDR3 region is CATWPSGAGDRSDTQYF. The CDR3, as DNA: TGTGCCACCTGGCCCTCAGGGGCGGGAGACCGGTCAGATACGCAGTATTTT. The full variable domain, in which reference TRBV19 and TRBJ2-3 provide the parts outside the CDR3, is DGGITQSPKYLFRKEGQNVTLSCEQNLNHDAMYWYRQDPGQGLRLIYYSQIVNDFQKGDIAEGYSVSREKKESFPLTVTSAQKNPTAFYLCATWPSGAGDRSDTQYFGPGTRLTVL.

This clone was detected only a few times. The chain combines TRBV7-2 with TRBJ2-7; 7 positions match TRBD1. V was clipped by 4 bases and J by 1 base; unmatched bases: 10. Germline CDR1 SGHTA, CDR2 FQGNSA. CDR3 length: 16 amino acids. In nucleotides, the CDR3 is TGTGCCAGCAGCTCGACGACCGGGACAGTATCCTACGAGCAGTACTTC. Translating gives CASSSTTGTVSYEQYF.

This clone showed up just once. The chain has TRBV7-2 and TRBJ2-7; 8 positions match TRBD1. The CDR3 is 14 amino acids. V shed 1 base, J shed 7 bases, and the junction held 6 bases outside the gene matches. Germline CDR1 SGHTA, CDR2 FQGNSA. The CDR3 nucleotides are TGTGCCAGCAGCTTAGAGTTCAGGGGGCGGGAGCAGTACTTC. As protein: CASSLEFRGREQYF.

The chain employs TRBV2 and TRBJ2-1, with TRBD2 as a possible D gene (5 bases). Germline V gene data show CDR1 as SNHLY and CDR2 as FYNNEI. This CDR3 is 13 amino acids long. The V gene lost 7 bases and the J gene lost 5 bases, with 12 bases spanning the gap. In DNA form, the CDR3 reads TGTGCCAGCACCGGTGGGAGACACAATGAGCAGTTCTTC. This codes for CASTGGRHNEQFF.

The rearrangement links TRBV7-8 to TRBJ2-7; 7 nucleotides align to TRBD2. Germline V CDR1 and CDR2: SGHVS, FQNEAQ. After removal of 6 bases from V and 0 bases from J, the junction contained 20 bases not matched to a gene. This CDR3 region has 19 residues. CDR3 in amino acids: CASSPRSRAGVPSSYEQYF. The CDR3 region has the DNA TGTGCCAGCAGTCCACGTAGTCGGGCGGGGGTCCCCTCCTCCTACGAGCAGTACTTC.

The chain employs TRBV29-1 and TRBJ2-7; a possible D gene is TRBD1 (6 bases). The CDR3 has 11 amino acids. V gave up 4 bases and J gave up 6 bases, with 10 bases separating them. In germline, CDR1 is SQVTM, CDR2 ANQGSEA. This chain's CDR3 is CSVAQGSEQYF. CDR3 sequence (DNA): TGCAGCGTTGCACAGGGCTCCGAGCAGTACTTC.

V is TRBV7-9 and J is TRBJ2-7, with D unclear. CDR1 SEHNR and CDR2 FQNEAQ come from the germline V gene (reference sequence). Deletions cut 6 bases from V and 3 bases from J, with 9 bases between. CDR3 size: 12 residues. CDR3 sequence: CASRPLSYEQYF. In nucleotides, the CDR3 is TGTGCCAGCAGGCCGCTCAGCTACGAGCAGTACTTC.

This chain joins TRBV19 and TRBJ2-7; 7 positions agree with TRBD2. Unmatched junction bases numbered 7, after V lost 3 bases and J lost 2 bases. In germline, CDR1 is LNHDA, CDR2 SQIVND (reference sequence). The length of the CDR3 is 15 residues. The CDR3 DNA reads TGTGCCAGTAGTATGCCGGCTAGCGGAACCTACGAGCAGTACTTC. Translation gives CASSMPASGTYEQYF.

To note about this clone: As the CDR3 is not closed by the conserved phenylalanine or tryptophan, this likely results from a read error. J is TRBJ2-2 and V is TRBV30; no definite D call. V lost 0 bases to trimming and J lost 6 bases, with 11 bases between them. CDR3 length equals 14 residues. Germline-derived CDR1 and CDR2 are GTSNPN and SVGIG (reference sequence). The CDR3 loop is CAWSVGVIAGELFL. Written as DNA, the CDR3 is TGTGCCTGGAGTGTTGGAGTTATCGCCGGGGAGCTGTTTCTT.

The chain links TRBV30 to TRBJ1-4; possibly TRBD1 for D (5 bases). V dropped 0 bases and J dropped 8 bases, with 16 bases sitting between them. CDR1 is GTSNPN and CDR2 is SVGIG in the germline V gene (reference sequence). The CDR3 extends over 15 amino acids. CDR3 protein: CAWSVLSGGEEKLFF. Written as DNA, the CDR3 is TGTGCCTGGAGTGTACTTTCGGGGGGGGAGGAAAAACTGTTTTTT.

This clone was detected only once. The chain has TRBV6-1 and TRBJ1-5, with D maybe TRBD1 (6 bases). The V end was cut by 6 bases, the J end by 6 bases, with 18 bases between. The CDR3 contains 15 residues. CDR1 is MNHNS, CDR2 SASEGT, per germline. The CDR3 nucleotides read TGTGCCAGCAGCTCCAGACAGGTTTCGGGTCAGCCCCAGCATTTT. It yields the protein CASSSRQVSGQPQHF.

The V gene is TRBV9, the J gene TRBJ2-7; no reliable D call. Germline CDR1 SGDLS, CDR2 YYNGEE. V dropped 0 bases and J dropped 0 bases, with 10 bases sitting between them. The CDR3 extends over 15 amino acids. The CDR3 DNA reads TGTGCCAGCAGCGTAGGGCCCTTGGCCTCCTACGAGCAGTACTTC. Translation gives CASSVGPLASYEQYF.

This sequence joins TRBV13 and TRBJ2-7; 13 bases are a match to TRBD2. V trimming: 4 bases; J trimming: 6 bases; junction bases outside the gene matches: 9. Germline V gene sequence: CDR1 PRHDT, CDR2 FYEKMQ (reference sequence). This CDR3 has 16 residues. Here the CDR3 reads CASSSGLAGANGEQYF. The CDR3 DNA reads as TGTGCCAGCAGCTCAGGACTAGCGGGAGCCAACGGCGAGCAGTACTTC.

V is TRBV21-1 and J is TRBJ2-1; the D call TRBD1 from the table was never checked on the DNA. TRBV21-1 is a recognized pseudogene. This CDR3 spans 17 amino acids. CDR3 sequence (DNA): TGTGCCAGCAGCAACGGGGGCCGGGACAGGTCGTCCAATGAGCAGTTCTTC. It translates to CASSNGGRDRSSNEQFF.

The CDR3 nucleotides are TGTGCCAGCAGTTACGGGACTAGCTTCACCGGGGAGCTGTTTTTT. This codes for CASSYGTSFTGELFF. The chain links TRBV6-5 to TRBJ2-2, with 9 positions matching TRBD2. With 2 bases clipped from V and 4 bases from J, the junction kept 2 bases outside the gene matches. From germline, CDR1 is MNHEY and CDR2 SVGAGI. CDR3 size: 15 residues.

This clone was counted a single time. The genes are TRBV12-5 and TRBJ2-7, with 9 bases fitting TRBD1. CDR1 and CDR2 from the germline V gene are LGHNT and FRNRAP. The trim removed 1 base at V and 2 bases at J, leaving 9 bases unmatched. The CDR3 length is 17 residues. CDR3 sequence: CASGLEKTGTGTYEQYF. DNA of the CDR3: TGTGCTAGTGGTTTGGAAAAAACCGGGACAGGGACCTACGAGCAGTACTTC.

CDR3 sequence reads: CASSSWDRADEQFF. Written as DNA, the CDR3 is TGTGCCAGCAGCTCCTGGGACAGGGCCGATGAGCAGTTCTTC. The chain links TRBV7-3 to TRBJ2-1, with 9 positions matching TRBD1. V lost 4 bases to trimming and J lost 8 bases; unmatched junction nucleotides: 6. This CDR3 spans 14 amino acids. Germline V gene sequence: CDR1 SGHTA, CDR2 FQGTGA.

This clone appeared a few times. The V gene is TRBV6-1, the J gene TRBJ2-1; 13 nucleotides line up with TRBD2. The germline V gene has CDR1 MNHNS and CDR2 SASEGT. This CDR3 has 17 amino acids. Trimming removed 2 bases from V and 8 bases from J; junction bases left unmatched: 9. CDR3 residues: CASSEPWTSGSRDEQFF. The CDR3 coding sequence is TGTGCCAGCAGTGAACCGTGGACTAGCGGGAGTCGTGATGAGCAGTTCTTC.

There are a few counts of this clone. V and J are TRBV30 and TRBJ1-3, with D unclear. Between the trimmed V and J ends, which lost 4 bases and 4 bases, there was a span of 11 bases. The CDR3 contains 13 residues. Germline values: CDR1 GTSNPN, CDR2 SVGIG (reference sequence). CDR3 region: CAWTQSRGNTIYF. The CDR3 nucleotides read TGTGCCTGGACCCAGAGCAGGGGAAACACCATATATTTT.

This clone was recorded once. J is TRBJ2-1 and V is TRBV9; 7 bases are shared with TRBD2. The germline V gene has CDR1 SGDLS and CDR2 YYNGEE. This CDR3 is 16 amino acids long. Trimming removed 3 bases from V and 5 bases from J; junction bases left unmatched: 11. The CDR3 bases are TGTGCCAGCAGCGGAGCCCCAGCGGGACTGCACAATGAGCAGTTCTTC. Encoded protein: CASSGAPAGLHNEQFF.